This T cell receptor (beta chain) stems from a study of T-cell memory formation after mild COVID-19. Trimming left V 6 bases short and J 5 bases short, with 13 bases between. The CDR3 extends over 13 amino acids. TCRdb re-called the 5' RACE reads with MiXCR, one entry per CDR3 protein. This table holds around 300,000 distinct CDR3 sequences, approximately 15% found once. Material: PBMCs or a T cell subset sorted from them (not recorded which). The sequence was obtained from a man younger than 35 who had mild COVID-19 (a few samples of this study predate the infection). Cell type and time point are not known. The rearrangement links TRBV12-3 or TRBV12-4 to TRBJ2-5; weak D call: TRBD1 (6 bases). The CDR3 loop reads CASSLGDMETQYF. The CDR3 nucleotides read TGTGCCAGCAGCCTGGGGGACATGGAGACCCAGTACTTC.